This record covers a single TCR beta chain. Antigen: not known. Making TCR beta cDNA involved around 520 ng total RNA and a constant-region primer. ARM-PCR was slightly modified, and three nested multiplex PCR rounds with it gave rise to the TCR beta libraries. The two initial PCR rounds, nine to eleven cycles each, used TRBV1-TRBV30 forward and C-beta reverse primers. TCRdb processed the multiplex PCR reads anew with MiXCR; each CDR3 protein has one entry. The table records about 330,000 distinct CDR3 sequences, roughly 61% of them present only once. The data are from a study of tumor-infiltrating lymphocytes in primary liver carcinoma. Study in general: Patients, male and female, were 30 to 69 years old.

Study-level results: Against blood, tumors held a significantly higher top-250-clone fraction (p = 0.039). The samples were not sorted (they were bulk), so CD4+ and CD8+ repertoires were not compared.

Unsorted whole blood supplied the blood RNA, and germline DNA was isolated too. Before the surgical procedure, approximately 4 milliliters of peripheral blood were collected. The V gene end was trimmed by 5 bases and the J gene end by 11 bases; junction bases not matched to a gene: 17. This CDR3 has 15 amino acids. Germline values: CDR1 SGHAT, CDR2 FQNNGV. The sequence derives from a man in his forties with primary liver carcinoma and hepatitis B virus infection. The chain recombines TRBV11-2 with TRBJ2-5; 7 bases are shared with TRBD1. Material: peripheral blood. Here the CDR3 reads CASSPPDRLHEAQYF. Written as DNA, the CDR3 is TGTGCCAGCAGCCCACCGGACAGGTTGCACGAGGCTCAGTACTTC.